This T cell receptor (beta chain) emerged from a study of neoadjuvant anti-PD-1 for oral cavity cancer. Germline V lookup: CDR1 SGHRS, CDR2 YFSETQ. V lost 7 bases to trimming and J lost 0 bases, with 16 bases between them. The CDR3 sequence is 16 residues long. This clone came up a few times. What it binds is not known. Only in-frame clones appear in the TCRdb table, and some are missing; sequencing was by immunoSEQ multiplex PCR. The sample gives about 14,000 clones, over 55% of which show up once; roughly 2.8% is in the top ten. Findings and caveats of the study: After neoadjuvant nivolumab, PBMC T cell clonality was significantly higher in non-responders than responders. Each response group had just a few patients in TCR analyses.

This rearrangement joins TRBV5-1 to TRBJ2-2, with D tentatively TRBD1 or TRBD2 (6 bases each). The sequenced sample was PBMCs, obtained before nivolumab (anti-PD-1) treatment. The source is a person aged 35-79 years with oral cavity squamous cell carcinoma. The CDR3 is CASSAGHLTNTGELFF. Written as DNA, the CDR3 is TGCGCCAGCTCCGCGGGACACCTGACGAACACCGGGGAGCTGTTTTTT.